A single sample gave rise to the 15 T cell receptor beta chains below, sequenced in a study of blood T cell repertoires in COVID-19. Produced via immunoSEQ multiplex PCR; TCRdb's table is partial and in-frame only. The sample carries a few hundred thousand clones, over 75% recorded once. The sample consisted of peripheral blood. All receptors derive from a man between 45 and 60 years old with acute or convalescent COVID-19.

This clone was seen a single time. The J gene is TRBJ2-1, the V gene TRBV5-1; D not resolved. Germline assignment: CDR1 SGHRS and CDR2 YFSETQ. The V end was cut by 0 bases, the J end by 6 bases, with 16 bases between. There are 16 residues in the CDR3. The CDR3 spells CASSLVANPPGNEQFF. The CDR3 DNA is TGCGCCAGCAGCTTGGTTGCTAACCCTCCTGGCAATGAGCAGTTCTTC.

This clone was picked up one time. The chain couples TRBV27 to TRBJ2-5, with TRBD1 matching 7 bases. This CDR3 has 15 residues. The germline gives CDR1 MNHEY, CDR2 SMNVEV (reference sequence). The junction had 8 bases not matched to a gene; V was cut back by 5 bases and J by 2 bases. The CDR3 loop reads CASSTQSGQQETQYF. The CDR3 DNA follows: TGTGCCAGCAGTACCCAATCGGGACAGCAAGAGACCCAGTACTTC.

The chain carries TRBV19 and TRBJ2-7; 9 bases agree with TRBD1. The junction had 6 bases not matched to a gene; V was cut back by 6 bases and J by 3 bases. The CDR3 consists of 14 residues. Looked up from germline, CDR1 is LNHDA and CDR2 is SQIVND (reference sequence). CDR3 DNA sequence: TGTGCCAGTAGCTACCGGGACAGGGTCTACGAGCAGTACTTC. This gives the protein CASSYRDRVYEQYF.

This sequence joins TRBV6-5 and TRBJ2-7; 7 positions match TRBD1. Germline CDR1 is MNHEY and CDR2 is SVGAGI. This CDR3 is 14 amino acids long. The V segment lost 6 bases and the J segment 4 bases; nucleotides outside the gene matches: 9. The CDR3 sequence is CASRTGTASYEQYF. CDR3 DNA sequence: TGTGCCAGCAGGACCGGGACAGCTTCTTACGAGCAGTACTTC.

The rearrangement joins TRBV10-3 to TRBJ1-1; possibly TRBD1 for D (5 bases). CDR1 is ENHRY, CDR2 SYGVKD, per germline. CDR3 size: 14 residues. Trimming left V 10 bases short and J 0 bases short, with 15 bases between. This chain's CDR3 is CATSGAFMNTEAFF. The CDR3, as DNA: TGTGCCACTAGCGGGGCGTTCATGAACACTGAAGCTTTCTTT.

This chain links TRBV5-1 with TRBJ2-1; the D gene is possibly TRBD2 (5 bases). The CDR3 loop spans 11 amino acids. V lost 2 bases, J lost 10 bases, and 7 bases lay in between. Germline CDR1 SGHRS, CDR2 YFSETQ. CDR3 sequence (DNA): TGCGCCAGCAGCTTTGGGAGCGAGCAGTTCTTC. Translation gives CASSFGSEQFF.

V usage is TRBV18 and J usage is TRBJ1-1; unclear D gene. V shed 0 bases and J shed 0 bases, with 11 bases lying between them. Germline CDR1 and CDR2: KGHSH and LQKENI. This CDR3 is 16 amino acids long. The CDR3 coding sequence is TGTGCCAGCTCACCACCCCTGGGCCAGGTGAACACTGAAGCTTTCTTT. Translation: CASSPPLGQVNTEAFF.

This chain uses TRBV7-3 with TRBJ2-7, with D possibly matching TRBD2 (7 bases). Germline lookup yields CDR1 SGHTA and CDR2 FQGTGA. V dropped 2 bases and J dropped 2 bases, with 13 bases sitting between them. CDR3 length: 15 residues. The CDR3 DNA reads TGTGCCAGCAGCTTAGAGGGCGGGGGCCCCTACGAGCAGTACTTC. Encoded protein: CASSLEGGGPYEQYF.

V and J are TRBV29-1 and TRBJ2-2; TRBD1 aligns across 7 bases. J gave up 6 bases and V 2 bases, and 6 bases lay outside the gene matches. Germline V lookup: CDR1 SQVTM, CDR2 ANQGSEA. The CDR3 sequence is 14 residues long. The chain's CDR3 is CSVERGRGSGELFF. The CDR3 coding sequence is TGCAGCGTTGAAAGGGGCAGGGGGTCCGGGGAGCTGTTTTTT.

The chain recombines TRBV20-1 with TRBJ2-2; 7 nucleotides agree with TRBD1. The V segment lost 3 bases and the J segment 5 bases; nucleotides outside the gene matches: 3. The germline gives CDR1 DFQATT, CDR2 SNEGSKA (reference sequence). The CDR3 is made up of 13 amino acids. CDR3 DNA: TGCAGTGCTAGTACAGGGGCGACCGGGGAGCTGTTTTTT. It yields the protein CSASTGATGELFF.

The rearrangement uses TRBV6-5 and TRBJ1-2; the match to TRBD1 covers 11 bases. CDR3 length: 15 residues. Germline V gene sequence: CDR1 MNHEY, CDR2 SVGAGI. After removal of 6 bases from V and 8 bases from J, the junction contained 11 bases not matched to a gene. CDR3 coding DNA: TGTGCCAGCAGGCCGCCAGGGACAGGGGGGGGAGGCTACACCTTC. Its protein product is CASRPPGTGGGGYTF.

This chain joins TRBV4-2 and TRBJ2-3; 11 nucleotides align to TRBD2. V was clipped by 2 bases and J by 2 bases; unmatched bases: 6. This CDR3 has 17 residues. CDR1 LGHNA and CDR2 YNFKEQ come from the germline V gene. The CDR3 bases are TGTGCCAGCAGCCAACCTCGGACTAGCGGGCTCACAGATACGCAGTATTTT. Amino acid sequence: CASSQPRTSGLTDTQYF.

J is TRBJ1-1 and V is TRBV5-1; 7 bases align to TRBD1. CDR1 and CDR2 from the germline V gene are SGHRS and YFSETQ. This CDR3 has 15 residues. Losses at the gene ends were 4 bases for V and 2 bases for J; bases not matched to a gene: 8. For the CDR3, the DNA is TGCGCCAGCAGCCTCACACAGGGGTTTAACACTGAAGCTTTCTTT. This translates into CASSLTQGFNTEAFF.

J is TRBJ1-3 and V is TRBV2; TRBD1 matches at 7 bases. Trimming at V came to 6 bases and at J to 0 bases, leaving 5 bases not matched to a gene. Germline lookup yields CDR1 SNHLY and CDR2 FYNNEI. The CDR3 extends over 15 amino acids. This CDR3 is CASSETGSSGNTIYF. In DNA, the CDR3 is TGTGCCAGCAGCGAGACAGGGTCCTCTGGAAACACCATATATTTT.

This clone is a singleton in its sample. The chain recombines TRBV6-5 with TRBJ1-1, with a tentative D call TRBD1 (5 bases). Germline loops: CDR1 MNHEY, CDR2 SVGAGI. V was cut by 7 bases and J by 4 bases, with 16 bases left in between. This CDR3 region has 14 residues. The CDR3 nucleotides read TGTGCCAGCACCATCCCCGGGGGGATCACTGAAGCTTTCTTT. Its protein is CASTIPGGITEAFF.